The clone carrying this TCR beta chain has just one count. V dropped 3 bases and J dropped 3; count of bases not matched to a gene: 10. The length of the CDR3 is 16 residues. Germline CDR1 and CDR2: SGHNT and YYREEE (reference sequence). These data are taken from a study of T cell clonotyping in hematopoietic cell transplantation. Sequenced by immunoSEQ multiplex PCR; TCRdb stores in-frame clones only, minus some. The repertoire has about 41,000 clones, 95% of them found once; the top ten carry 0.95%. The rearrangement joins TRBV5-4 to TRBJ1-2; TRBD1 matches at 8 bases. The sample comprised peripheral blood mononuclear cells. The sequence was collected from a man younger than 40 in good health. Some clones in this sample may be carry-over from other donors' samples. The CDR3 is CASSSAGRGLDYGYTF. The CDR3 region has the DNA TGTGCCAGCAGCTCGGCGGGCAGGGGGCTTGACTATGGCTACACCTTC.